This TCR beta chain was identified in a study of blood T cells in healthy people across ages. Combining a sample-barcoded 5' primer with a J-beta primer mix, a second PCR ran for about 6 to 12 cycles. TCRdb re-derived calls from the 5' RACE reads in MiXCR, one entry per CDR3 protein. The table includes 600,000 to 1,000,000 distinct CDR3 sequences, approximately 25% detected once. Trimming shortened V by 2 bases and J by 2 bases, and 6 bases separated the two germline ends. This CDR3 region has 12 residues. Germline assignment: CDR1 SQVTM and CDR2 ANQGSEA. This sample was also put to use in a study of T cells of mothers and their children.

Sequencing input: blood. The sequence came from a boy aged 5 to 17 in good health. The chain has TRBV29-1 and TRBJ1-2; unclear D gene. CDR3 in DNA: TGCAGCGTTGAATTCCCAAACTATGGCTACACCTTC. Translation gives CSVEFPNYGYTF. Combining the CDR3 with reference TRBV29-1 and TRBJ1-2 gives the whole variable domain SAVISQKPSRDICQRGTSLTIQCQVDSQVTMMFWYRQQPGQSLTLIATANQGSEATYESGFVIDKFPISRPNLTFSTLTVSNMSPEDSSIYLCSVEFPNYGYTFGSGTRLTVV.